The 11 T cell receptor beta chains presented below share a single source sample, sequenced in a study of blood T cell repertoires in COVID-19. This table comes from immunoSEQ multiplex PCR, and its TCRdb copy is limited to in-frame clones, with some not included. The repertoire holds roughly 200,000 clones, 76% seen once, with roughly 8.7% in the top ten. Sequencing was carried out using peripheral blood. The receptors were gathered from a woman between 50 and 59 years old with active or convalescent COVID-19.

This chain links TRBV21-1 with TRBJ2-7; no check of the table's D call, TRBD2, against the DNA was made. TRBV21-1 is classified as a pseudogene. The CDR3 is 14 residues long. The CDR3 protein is CASTGLAGDYEQYF. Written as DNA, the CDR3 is TGTGCCAGCACCGGACTAGCGGGAGACTACGAGCAGTACTTC.

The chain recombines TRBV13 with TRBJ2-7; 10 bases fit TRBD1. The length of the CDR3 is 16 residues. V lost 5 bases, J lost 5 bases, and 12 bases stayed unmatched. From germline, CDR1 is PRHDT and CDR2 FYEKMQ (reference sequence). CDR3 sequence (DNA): TGTGCCAGCAGCCCAAGGGGGGGACAGGGGACGGACGAGCAGTACTTC. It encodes CASSPRGGQGTDEQYF.

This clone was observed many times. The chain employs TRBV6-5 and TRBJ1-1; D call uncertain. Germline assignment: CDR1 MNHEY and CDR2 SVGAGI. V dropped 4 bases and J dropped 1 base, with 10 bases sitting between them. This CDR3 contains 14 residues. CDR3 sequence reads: CASSSPNQNTEAFF. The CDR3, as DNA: TGTGCCAGCAGTTCCCCTAACCAGAACACTGAAGCTTTCTTT.

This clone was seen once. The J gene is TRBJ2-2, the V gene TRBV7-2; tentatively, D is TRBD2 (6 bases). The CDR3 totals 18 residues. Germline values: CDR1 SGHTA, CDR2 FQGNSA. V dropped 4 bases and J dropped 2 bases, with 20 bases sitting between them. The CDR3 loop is CASSSPRGKGLNTGELFF. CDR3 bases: TGTGCCAGCAGCTCTCCTCGGGGGAAAGGACTCAACACCGGGGAGCTGTTTTTT.

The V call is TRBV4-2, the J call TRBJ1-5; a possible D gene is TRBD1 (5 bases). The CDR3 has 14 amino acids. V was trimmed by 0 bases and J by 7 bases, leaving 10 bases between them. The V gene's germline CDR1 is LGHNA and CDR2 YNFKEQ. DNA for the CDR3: TGTGCCAGCAGCCAAGATGCAGGGCTACAGCCCCAGCATTTT. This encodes CASSQDAGLQPQHF.

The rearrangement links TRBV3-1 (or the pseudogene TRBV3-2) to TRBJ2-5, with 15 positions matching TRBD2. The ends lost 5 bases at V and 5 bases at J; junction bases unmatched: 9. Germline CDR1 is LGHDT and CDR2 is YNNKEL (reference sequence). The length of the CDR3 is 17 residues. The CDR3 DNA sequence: TGTGCCAGCAGCTACAGGACTAGCGGGAGGGCCGGGGAGACCCAGTACTTC. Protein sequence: CASSYRTSGRAGETQYF.

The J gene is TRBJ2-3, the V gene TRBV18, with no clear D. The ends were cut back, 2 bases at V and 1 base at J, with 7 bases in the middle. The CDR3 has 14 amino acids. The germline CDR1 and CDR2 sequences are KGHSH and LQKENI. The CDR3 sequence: CASSPYQGTDTQYF. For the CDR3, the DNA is TGTGCCAGCTCACCATATCAGGGCACAGATACGCAGTATTTT.

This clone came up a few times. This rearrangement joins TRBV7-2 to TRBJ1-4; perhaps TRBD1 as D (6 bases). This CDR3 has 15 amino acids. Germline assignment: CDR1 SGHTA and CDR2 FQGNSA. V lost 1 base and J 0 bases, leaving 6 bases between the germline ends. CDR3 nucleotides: TGTGCCAGCAGCTTAGGGGACACAACTAATGAAAAACTGTTTTTT. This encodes CASSLGDTTNEKLFF.

The CDR3 DNA sequence: TGTGCCAGCAGCGCCCAACAGGGGTGGAGGACTGAAGCTTTCTTT. Protein sequence: CASSAQQGWRTEAFF. The rearrangement links TRBV21-1 to TRBJ1-1; the table's D call, TRBD1, has no DNA check behind it. TRBV21-1 is tagged as a pseudogene. CDR3 length: 15 residues.

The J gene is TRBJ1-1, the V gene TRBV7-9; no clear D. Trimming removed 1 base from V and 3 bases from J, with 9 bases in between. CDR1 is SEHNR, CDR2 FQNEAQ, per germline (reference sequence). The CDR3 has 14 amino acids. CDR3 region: CASSLGVEDTEAFF. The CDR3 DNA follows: TGTGCCAGCAGCTTAGGAGTGGAGGACACTGAAGCTTTCTTT.

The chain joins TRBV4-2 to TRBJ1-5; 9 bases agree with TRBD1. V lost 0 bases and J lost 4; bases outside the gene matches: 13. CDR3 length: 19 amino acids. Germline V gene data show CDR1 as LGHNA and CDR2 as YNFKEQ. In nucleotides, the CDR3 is TGTGCCAGCAGCCAAGACCCCGGGACAGGGATAGGGGTGAATCAGCCCCAGCATTTT. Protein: CASSQDPGTGIGVNQPQHF.